This passage covers 18 T cell receptor beta chains from one sample sequenced in a study of blood T cell repertoires in COVID-19. Measured with immunoSEQ multiplex PCR; TCRdb has only the in-frame clones, and not every one. The sample has around 150,000 clones, roughly 80% seen once. The sample was peripheral blood. These TCRs come from a man aged 60 to 75 with acute or convalescent COVID-19.

The genes are TRBV6-2 or TRBV6-3 and TRBJ2-7; 7 bases agree with TRBD1. V trimming: 2 bases; J trimming: 5 bases; junction bases outside the gene matches: 6. CDR3 length: 14 amino acids. Germline V lookup: CDR1 MNHEY, CDR2 SVGEGT. The CDR3 spells CASSYAQGIHEQYF. CDR3 nucleotide sequence: TGTGCCAGCAGTTACGCACAGGGGATCCACGAGCAGTACTTC.

A remark on this clone: This sample also contains other DNA sequences that code for the same CDR3. The chain couples TRBV7-9 to TRBJ1-2, with no clear D. The CDR3 length is 12 residues. Germline V gene data show CDR1 as SEHNR and CDR2 as FQNEAQ (reference sequence). V was cut by 3 bases and J by 6 bases, with 8 bases left in between. This CDR3 reads CASSLPGHGYTF. In nucleotides, the CDR3 is TGTGCCAGCAGCTTGCCAGGTCATGGCTACACCTTC.

The J gene is TRBJ1-6, the V gene TRBV18; TRBD1 matches at 10 bases. Germline assignment: CDR1 KGHSH and CDR2 LQKENI. The CDR3 length is 15 residues. V shed 4 bases and J 7 bases; nucleotides not matched to a gene: 4. This CDR3 reads CASSQSGQGNSPLHF. The CDR3 DNA sequence: TGTGCCAGCTCACAGTCGGGACAGGGGAATTCACCCCTCCACTTT.

The genes are TRBV9 and TRBJ1-1, with 7 bases fitting TRBD1. Trimming removed 3 bases from V and 1 base from J; junction bases left unmatched: 6. CDR1 is SGDLS, CDR2 YYNGEE, per germline. The CDR3 contains 15 residues. CDR3 DNA: TGTGCCAGCAGCGCCGTACAGGGGTCGAACACTGAAGCTTTCTTT. It translates to CASSAVQGSNTEAFF.

The count of this clone is one. This chain links TRBV19 with TRBJ2-5; maybe TRBD1 (5 bases). Trimming removed 7 bases at V and 4 bases at J, with 16 bases between. The germline CDR1 and CDR2 sequences are LNHDA and SQIVND (reference sequence). There are 14 residues in the CDR3. DNA for the CDR3: TGTGCCAGTAAAACAGGTACCTTGGGAGAGACCCAGTACTTC. Protein: CASKTGTLGETQYF.

The chain combines TRBV3-1 (or the pseudogene TRBV3-2) with TRBJ1-3; 9 bases line up with TRBD1. The ends lost 3 bases at V and 7 bases at J; junction bases unmatched: 7. CDR3 size: 15 residues. The germline gives CDR1 LGHDT, CDR2 YNNKEL (reference sequence). The CDR3 nucleotides read TGTGCCAGCAGCCAGACCCAACAGGGGGCTAACACCATATATTTT. Its protein product is CASSQTQQGANTIYF.

This sequence joins TRBV5-1 and TRBJ1-2; 10 bases are shared with TRBD1. Germline lookup yields CDR1 SGHRS and CDR2 YFSETQ. The length of the CDR3 is 15 residues. V lost 2 bases and J lost 4; bases outside the gene matches: 5. This CDR3 reads CASSFGQGGLYGYTF. The CDR3 DNA follows: TGCGCCAGCAGCTTCGGACAGGGGGGCCTCTATGGCTACACCTTC.

The CDR3 region is CASSRTGIRGSSPNQPQHF. DNA of the CDR3: TGCGCCAGCAGTCGGACAGGGATAAGGGGGAGTAGTCCCAATCAGCCCCAGCATTTT. The chain couples TRBV10-2 to TRBJ1-5, with TRBD1 matching 8 bases. Looked up from germline, CDR1 is WSHSY and CDR2 is SAAADI. The J segment lost 3 bases and the V segment lost 5 bases, leaving 18 bases of the junction unmatched. The CDR3 sequence is 19 residues long.

Comments on this clone: A read error may account for a junction end that differs from germline. V is TRBV6-6 and J is TRBJ1-2; 11 nucleotides agree with TRBD1. CDR1 MNHNY and CDR2 SVGAGI come from the germline V gene (reference sequence). This CDR3 spans 14 amino acids. The CDR3 nucleotides read TGTGCCAGCAGTGACTCGGACAGGGGGCTTGGCTACACCTTC. Translation: CASSDSDRGLGYTF.

The chain combines TRBV9 with TRBJ1-2; TRBD1 aligns across 8 bases. The junction had 13 bases not matched to a gene; V was cut back by 4 bases and J by 8 bases. In germline, CDR1 is SGDLS, CDR2 YYNGEE. The CDR3 is 15 amino acids. For the CDR3, the DNA is TGTGCCAGCAGCAAACCCGGACAGGGTCGAGCGGGCTACACCTTC. Translated, it gives CASSKPGQGRAGYTF.

The chain joins TRBV3-1 (or the pseudogene TRBV3-2) to TRBJ2-1, with a possible D match to TRBD2 (7 bases). V was pared by 0 bases and J by 6 bases, with 15 bases between. Per the germline V gene, CDR1 is LGHDT and CDR2 is YNNKEL (reference sequence). This CDR3 comprises 16 residues. The DNA of the CDR3 is TGTGCCAGCAGCCAAGATTTGGCGGGGGCCGGCAATGAGCAGTTCTTC. The encoded protein is CASSQDLAGAGNEQFF.

The chain recombines TRBV18 with TRBJ1-1; D perhaps matches TRBD1 (6 bases). The germline CDR1 and CDR2 sequences are KGHSH and LQKENI. V was pared by 0 bases and J by 3 bases, with 11 bases between. This CDR3 spans 15 amino acids. The CDR3 sequence: CASSPPNRVDTEAFF. CDR3 nucleotide sequence: TGTGCCAGCTCACCACCGAACAGGGTCGACACTGAAGCTTTCTTT.

This clone has just a few counts. The genes are TRBV29-1 and TRBJ2-1; TRBD2 aligns across 11 bases. The CDR3 runs to 16 residues. V trimming: 5 bases; J trimming: 3 bases; junction bases outside the gene matches: 9. CDR1 SQVTM and CDR2 ANQGSEA come from the germline V gene. The CDR3 here is CSVTTSGAKNYNEQFF. In DNA form, the CDR3 reads TGCAGCGTTACGACTAGCGGGGCCAAGAACTACAATGAGCAGTTCTTC.

The rearrangement uses TRBV6-6 and TRBJ2-3, with D maybe TRBD2 (7 bases). Germline CDR1 reads MNHNY; CDR2 reads SVGAGI (reference sequence). V was shortened by 6 bases and J by 1 base, with 11 bases between the two germline ends. The CDR3 spans 14 residues. The CDR3 nucleotides are TGTGCCAGCAGCCAAGGGGGGGGCACAGATACGCAGTATTTT. Protein sequence: CASSQGGGTDTQYF.

The rearrangement links TRBV6-2 or TRBV6-3 to TRBJ1-2; D gene uncertain. Trimming shortened V by 0 bases and J by 6 bases, and 8 bases separated the two germline ends. The germline gives CDR1 MNHEY, CDR2 SVGEGT. CDR3 size: 13 residues. The CDR3 spells CASSYSIGDGYTF. CDR3 in DNA: TGTGCCAGCAGTTACTCGATTGGAGATGGCTACACCTTC.

In DNA form, the CDR3 reads TGTGCCAGCTCACTAGGCCTGACAGGGGGCGGCACTGAAGCTTTCTTT. Translated, it gives CASSLGLTGGGTEAFF. The V and J genes are TRBV18 and TRBJ1-1, with 10 bases that match TRBD1. Germline lookup yields CDR1 KGHSH and CDR2 LQKENI. This CDR3 has 16 residues. Trimming cost V 4 bases and J 4 bases; bases outside gene matches: 9.

This clone has only one observation. The rearrangement links TRBV6-5 to TRBJ1-5; 8 bases map to TRBD1. This CDR3 spans 15 amino acids. The trim removed 6 bases at V and 7 bases at J, leaving 11 bases unmatched. Germline CDR1 and CDR2: MNHEY and SVGAGI. The CDR3 here is CASSPGGQGDQPQHF. The CDR3 DNA is TGTGCCAGCAGCCCCGGAGGACAGGGTGACCAGCCCCAGCATTTT.

The rearrangement links TRBV6-5 to TRBJ2-3; 10 bases agree with TRBD1. Germline lookup yields CDR1 MNHEY and CDR2 SVGAGI. The CDR3 extends over 13 amino acids. The V gene end was trimmed by 0 bases and the J gene end by 13 bases; junction bases not matched to a gene: 4. The CDR3 DNA reads as TGTGCCAGCAGTTACTCAGGCGGGACAGGGGAGTATTTT. Translation gives CASSYSGGTGEYF.